The subject of this entry is one T cell receptor beta chain. This entry comes from a study of cytomegalovirus exposure and HLA in healthy donors. With 60 Vbeta and 13 Jbeta primers, the PCR was carried out. The data were produced by immunoSEQ multiplex PCR, yet TCRdb's version contains in-frame clones alone and is incomplete. In the table there are about 150,000 clones, 65% to 75% of which are singletons. The germline V gene has CDR1 MRHNA and CDR2 SNTAGT. Trimming removed 1 base from V and 7 bases from J, with 17 bases in between. This CDR3 contains 16 residues. The source material was PBMCs. The sequence was obtained from a young man in good health and CMV-seronegative. The chain uses TRBV6-4 and TRBJ1-5, with D possibly being TRBD1 (5 bases). The CDR3 loop reads CASSDLVGGVEQPQHF. CDR3 nucleotide sequence: TGTGCCAGCAGTGACTTGGTGGGGGGGGTAGAGCAGCCCCAGCATTTT.